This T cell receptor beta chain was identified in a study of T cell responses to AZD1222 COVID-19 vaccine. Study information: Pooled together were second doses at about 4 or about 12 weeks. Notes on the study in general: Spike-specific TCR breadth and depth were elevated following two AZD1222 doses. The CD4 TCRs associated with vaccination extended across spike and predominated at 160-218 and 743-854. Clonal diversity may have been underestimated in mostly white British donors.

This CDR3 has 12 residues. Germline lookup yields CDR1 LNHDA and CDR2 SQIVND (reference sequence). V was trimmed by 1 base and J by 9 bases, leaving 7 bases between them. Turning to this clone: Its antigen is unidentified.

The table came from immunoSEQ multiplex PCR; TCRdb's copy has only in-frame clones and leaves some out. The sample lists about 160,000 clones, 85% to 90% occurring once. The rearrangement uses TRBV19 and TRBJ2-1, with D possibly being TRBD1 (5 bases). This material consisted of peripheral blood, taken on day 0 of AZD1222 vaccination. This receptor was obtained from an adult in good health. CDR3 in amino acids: CASSIVDSEQFF. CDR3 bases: TGTGCCAGTAGTATAGTCGACAGTGAGCAGTTCTTC.